One sample yielded the 13 T cell receptor beta chains listed below, sequenced in a study of regulatory T cells in long-lasting Graves disease. Assembly of TCR beta libraries relied on iRepertoire HTBI primers together with Arm-PCR of CDR3 regions. TCRdb processed the multiplex PCR reads anew with MiXCR; each CDR3 protein has one entry. The sample lists some 500,000 distinct CDR3 sequences; approximately 13% were seen once. The time point here: newly diagnosed GD, antithyroid drugs for less than 3 months. There was RNA extracted from PBMCs, and the TCR library was made from it. These data were also reused for a study on T cells in Graves' hyperthyroidism and ophthalmopathy.

The material was peripheral blood mononuclear cells (PBMCs), obtained at new diagnosis, from a patient treated with antithyroid drugs. These receptors originate from a man in his thirties or forties with Graves disease.

This clonotype was seen repeatedly, ten times or more. The V gene is TRBV12-3 or TRBV12-4, the J gene TRBJ2-2; D may be TRBD1 (5 bases). CDR3 size: 14 residues. V lost 5 bases and J lost 6, with 13 bases in between. The CDR3 region is CASSLSTGSGELFF. CDR3 in DNA: TGTGCCAGCAGTCTGAGCACAGGATCCGGGGAGCTGTTTTTT.

V is TRBV7-8 and J is TRBJ2-3; 12 nucleotides line up with TRBD2. The CDR3 has 16 amino acids. V gave up 5 bases and J gave up 4 bases; unmatched junction bases: 7. CDR1 is SGHVS, CDR2 FQNEAQ, per germline. The CDR3 DNA follows: TGTGCCAGCAGCCCCCTAGCGGGAGGGGGGTCAGATACGCAGTATTTT. Its translation is CASSPLAGGGSDTQYF.

Remarks on this clonotype: This clone may be a read error of a much larger clone one base away. V and J are TRBV29-1 and TRBJ2-1; 9 bases are shared with TRBD1. Germline V gene lookup returns CDR1 SQVTM and CDR2 ANQGSEA. The CDR3 contains 12 residues. V gave up 4 bases and J gave up 10 bases; unmatched junction bases: 5. For the CDR3, the DNA is TGCAGCGTTGCCGACAGGGGGTACGAGCAGTTCTTC. It codes for CSVADRGYEQFF.

The V call is TRBV20-1, the J call TRBJ2-2, with a tentative D call TRBD2 (6 bases). The CDR3 has 12 residues. The germline CDR1 and CDR2 sequences are DFQATT and SNEGSKA (reference sequence). Trimming stripped 8 bases from V and 7 bases from J, with 14 bases between. CDR3: CSTGTPVGELFF. For the CDR3, the DNA is TGCAGTACCGGGACTCCGGTCGGGGAGCTGTTTTTT.

V is TRBV13 and J is TRBJ2-1; 8 bases align to TRBD2. Per germline, CDR1 PRHDT and CDR2 FYEKMQ (reference sequence). J was trimmed by 8 bases and V by 5 bases; bases with no gene match: 5. CDR3 size: 13 residues. CDR3 amino acids: CASSPGLAHEQFF. DNA for the CDR3: TGTGCCAGCAGCCCTGGACTAGCTCATGAGCAGTTCTTC.

This clonotype was detected a few times. The chain uses TRBV18 and TRBJ2-5; D not resolved. CDR3 length equals 11 residues. V was cut by 5 bases and J by 5 bases, with 6 bases left in between. Germline V CDR1 and CDR2: KGHSH, LQKENI. CDR3 loop: CASSNSETQYF. The CDR3, as DNA: TGTGCCAGCTCAAACTCGGAGACCCAGTACTTC.

This clonotype was found many times. Here the CDR3 reads CASSSIPIRTRTADTQYF. As DNA, the CDR3 is TGTGCCAGCAGCTCGATTCCCATTCGGACGCGCACGGCAGATACGCAGTATTTT. The V gene is TRBV7-9, the J gene TRBJ2-3; no firm D call. Germline lookup yields CDR1 SEHNR and CDR2 FQNEAQ (reference sequence). Trimming removed 4 bases from V and 4 bases from J, with 24 bases in between. This CDR3 region has 18 residues.

This clonotype was seen once. This clone may be a read error of a much larger clone one base away. The gene calls are TRBV12-3 or TRBV12-4 and TRBJ2-5; D remains ambiguous. V gave up 6 bases and J gave up 5 bases, with 28 bases separating them. This CDR3 region has 18 residues. CDR3 in DNA: TGTGCCAGCAGCCAAGAGAGTCTGTACGGTAGAGGTAGTGAGACCCAGTACTTC. Amino acids: CASSQESLYGRGSETQYF.

The V call is TRBV6-1, the J call TRBJ2-2; weak D call: TRBD1 (5 bases). CDR3 length: 14 amino acids. Germline V gene data show CDR1 as MNHNS and CDR2 as SASEGT. The ends were cut back, 7 bases at V and 4 bases at J, with 13 bases in the middle. The CDR3, as DNA: TGTGCCAGCAAGGGGTGGGTTAGCACCGGGGAGCTGTTTTTT. Its translation is CASKGWVSTGELFF.

This clonotype came up many times. The rearrangement links TRBV11-2 to TRBJ2-7; D ambiguous. V lost 1 base and J 1 base, leaving 8 bases between the germline ends. The CDR3 has 14 amino acids. CDR1 and CDR2 from the germline V gene are SGHAT and FQNNGV. CDR3 sequence (DNA): TGTGCCAGCAGCTTAGGCCACGGATCCTACGAGCAGTACTTC. This encodes CASSLGHGSYEQYF.

This clonotype was observed many times. The chain links TRBV4-1 to TRBJ2-3; 8 positions agree with TRBD2. This CDR3 is 16 amino acids long. Germline trimming cut 5 bases from V and 4 bases from J; bases unmatched to any gene: 11. The V gene's germline CDR1 is MGHRA and CDR2 YSYEKL. The CDR3 nucleotides read TGCGCCAGCAGCGACTCCGGGACTAGGACGTCAGATACGCAGTATTTT. This sequence encodes CASSDSGTRTSDTQYF.

On this clonotype: A much larger clone sits a single nucleotide away, making a read error possible. The rearrangement joins TRBV7-9 to TRBJ2-4, with D possibly being TRBD1 or TRBD2 (5 bases each). The CDR3 sequence is 15 residues long. Germline V gene data show CDR1 as SEHNR and CDR2 as FQNEAQ (reference sequence). CDR3 region: CASSSARGLVDEQSF. The CDR3 DNA reads TGTGCCAGCAGCTCCGCGAGGGGCCTCGTCGATGAGCAGTCCTTC.

The chain carries TRBV20-1 and TRBJ2-7, with 7 bases identical to TRBD1. Germline trimming cut 3 bases from V and 3 bases from J; bases unmatched to any gene: 8. The CDR3 spans 14 residues. In germline, CDR1 is DFQATT, CDR2 SNEGSKA (reference sequence). This CDR3 reads CSASGAGGIYEQYF. CDR3 sequence (DNA): TGCAGTGCTAGTGGGGCAGGGGGAATCTACGAGCAGTACTTC.